Below are 4 T cell receptor beta chains sequenced from a single sample in a study of T cells in Graves' hyperthyroidism and ophthalmopathy. From RNA transcripts, TCR beta CDR3 regions were amplified. The TCR CDR3 was amplified in a first-round RT-PCR using the HTBI primer set. Using its own MiXCR run on the multiplex PCR reads, TCRdb lists one record per CDR3 protein. The sample lists 300,000 to 400,000 distinct CDR3 sequences; around 13% were seen once. The sample comprised blood. Receptors were obtained from a woman in her twenties or thirties with Graves' hyperthyroidism.

The rearrangement links TRBV9 to TRBJ1-3, with D unresolved. Germline V gives CDR1 SGDLS, CDR2 YYNGEE. V gave up 0 bases and J gave up 3 bases, with 13 bases separating them. CDR3 length: 16 amino acids. CDR3 protein: CASSVDPAQDGNTIYF. CDR3 bases: TGTGCCAGCAGCGTAGATCCAGCCCAGGATGGAAACACCATATATTTT. Together with reference TRBV9 and TRBJ1-3, the CDR3 gives the full variable domain: DSGVTQTPKHLITATGQRVTLRCSPRSGDLSVYWYQQSLDQGLQFLIQYYNGEERAKGNILERFSAQQFPDLHSELNLSSLELGDSALYFCASSVDPAQDGNTIYFGEGSWLTVV.

This clonotype came up many times. The rearrangement links TRBV7-8 to TRBJ2-2; 9 positions match TRBD1. The CDR3 has 15 amino acids. V trimming: 1 base; J trimming: 7 bases; junction bases outside the gene matches: 4. Germline lookup yields CDR1 SGHVS and CDR2 FQNEAQ. This chain's CDR3 is CASSLVDRGYGELFF. The CDR3 nucleotides read TGTGCCAGCAGCTTAGTTGACAGGGGGTACGGGGAGCTGTTTTTT.

The chain is built from TRBV7-9 and TRBJ1-5, with D possibly matching TRBD1 (6 bases). CDR1 is SEHNR, CDR2 FQNEAQ, per germline (reference sequence). CDR3 size: 14 residues. V gave up 1 base and J gave up 7 bases, with 11 bases separating them. The DNA of the CDR3 is TGTGCCAGCAGCTTAGGGGCGGGGGGCCAGCCCCAGCATTTT. The encoded protein is CASSLGAGGQPQHF.

This clonotype was observed many times. V is TRBV20-1 and J is TRBJ2-1; 9 bases are a match to TRBD2. From germline, CDR1 is DFQATT and CDR2 SNEGSKA (reference sequence). The CDR3 is 14 amino acids. V was pared by 5 bases and J by 7 bases, with 9 bases of the junction left unmatched. In DNA form, the CDR3 reads TGCAGTGCTCCTTGGGGCGGGAGGGGGAATGAGCAGTTCTTC. It yields the protein CSAPWGGRGNEQFF.